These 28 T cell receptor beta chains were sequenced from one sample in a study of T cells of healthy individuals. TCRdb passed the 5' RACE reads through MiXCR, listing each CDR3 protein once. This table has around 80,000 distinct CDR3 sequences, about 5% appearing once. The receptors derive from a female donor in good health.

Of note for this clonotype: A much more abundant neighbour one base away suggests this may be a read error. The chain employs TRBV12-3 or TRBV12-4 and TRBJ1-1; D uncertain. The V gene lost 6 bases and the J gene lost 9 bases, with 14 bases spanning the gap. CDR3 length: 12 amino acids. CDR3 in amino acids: CASSPTSCKAFF. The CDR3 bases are TGTGCCAGCAGCCCTACCTCGTGTAAAGCTTTCTTT.

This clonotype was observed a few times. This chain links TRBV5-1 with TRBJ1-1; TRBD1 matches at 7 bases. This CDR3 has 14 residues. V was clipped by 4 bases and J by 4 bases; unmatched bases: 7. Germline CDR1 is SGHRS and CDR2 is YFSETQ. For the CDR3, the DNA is TGCGCCAGCAGCATTGGACAGGCTGGCACTGAAGCTTTCTTT. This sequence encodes CASSIGQAGTEAFF.

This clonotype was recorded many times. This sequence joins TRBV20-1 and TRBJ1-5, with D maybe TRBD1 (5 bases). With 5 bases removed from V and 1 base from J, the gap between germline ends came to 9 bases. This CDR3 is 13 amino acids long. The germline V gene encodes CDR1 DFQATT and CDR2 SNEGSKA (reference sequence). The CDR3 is CSAHRDSNQPQHF. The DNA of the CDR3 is TGCAGTGCTCACCGGGACAGCAATCAGCCCCAGCATTTT.

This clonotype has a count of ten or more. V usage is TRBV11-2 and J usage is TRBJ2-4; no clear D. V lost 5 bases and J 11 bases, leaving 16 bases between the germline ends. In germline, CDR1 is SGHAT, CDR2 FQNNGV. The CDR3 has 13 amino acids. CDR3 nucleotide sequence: TGTGCCAGCAGCGTTCCACAGCGTGCGCTTCAGTACTTC. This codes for CASSVPQRALQYF. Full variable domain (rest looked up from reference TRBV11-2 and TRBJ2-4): EAGVAQSPRYKIIEKRQSVAFWCNPISGHATLYWYQQILGQGPKLLIQFQNNGVVDDSQLPKDRFSAERLKGVDSTLKIQPAKLEDSAVYLCASSVPQRALQYFGAGTRLSVL.

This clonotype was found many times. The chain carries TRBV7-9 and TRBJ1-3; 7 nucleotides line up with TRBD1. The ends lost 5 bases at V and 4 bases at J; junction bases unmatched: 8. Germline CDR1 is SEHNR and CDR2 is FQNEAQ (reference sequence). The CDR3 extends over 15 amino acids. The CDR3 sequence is CASSAQRQGGNTIYF. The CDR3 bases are TGTGCCAGCAGCGCACAACGACAGGGAGGAAACACCATATATTTT.

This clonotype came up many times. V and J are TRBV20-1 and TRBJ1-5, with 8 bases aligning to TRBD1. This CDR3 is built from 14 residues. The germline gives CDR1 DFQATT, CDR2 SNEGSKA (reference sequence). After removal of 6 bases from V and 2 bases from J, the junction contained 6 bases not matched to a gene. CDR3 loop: CSATAGQGNQPQHF. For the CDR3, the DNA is TGCAGTGCCACCGCGGGACAGGGCAATCAGCCCCAGCATTTT.

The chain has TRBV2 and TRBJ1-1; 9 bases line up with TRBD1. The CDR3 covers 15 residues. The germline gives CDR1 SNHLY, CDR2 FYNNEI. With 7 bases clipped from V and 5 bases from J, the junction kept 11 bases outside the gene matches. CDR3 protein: CASITGGAPGTEAFF. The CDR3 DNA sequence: TGTGCCAGCATAACAGGGGGCGCCCCGGGTACTGAAGCTTTCTTT.

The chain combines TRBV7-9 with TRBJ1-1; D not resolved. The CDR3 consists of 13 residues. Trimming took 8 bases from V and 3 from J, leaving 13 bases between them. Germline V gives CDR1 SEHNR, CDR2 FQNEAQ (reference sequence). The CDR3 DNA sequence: TGTGCCAGCTCGCCCAGGCAGGACACTGAAGCTTTCTTT. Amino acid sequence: CASSPRQDTEAFF.

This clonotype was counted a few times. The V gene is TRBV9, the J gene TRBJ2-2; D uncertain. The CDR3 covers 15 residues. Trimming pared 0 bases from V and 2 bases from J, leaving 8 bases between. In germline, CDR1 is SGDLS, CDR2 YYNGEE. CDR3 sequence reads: CASSVVSLNTGELFF. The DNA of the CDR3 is TGTGCCAGCAGCGTAGTCAGCCTTAACACCGGGGAGCTGTTTTTT.

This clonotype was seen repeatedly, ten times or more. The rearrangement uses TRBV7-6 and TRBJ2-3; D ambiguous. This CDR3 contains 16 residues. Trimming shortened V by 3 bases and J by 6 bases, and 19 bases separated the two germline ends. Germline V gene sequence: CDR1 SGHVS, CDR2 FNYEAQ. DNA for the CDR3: TGTGCCAGCAGCTTCTATCTGGCTCCCCCCGGGGATACGCAGTATTTT. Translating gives CASSFYLAPPGDTQYF.

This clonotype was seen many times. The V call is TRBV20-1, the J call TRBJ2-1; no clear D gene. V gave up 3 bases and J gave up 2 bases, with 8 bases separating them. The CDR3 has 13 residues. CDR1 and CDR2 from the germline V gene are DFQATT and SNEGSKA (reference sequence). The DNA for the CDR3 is TGCAGTGCTAGGGGGTGGGCCTACAATGAGCAGTTCTTC. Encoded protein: CSARGWAYNEQFF.

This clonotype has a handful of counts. As DNA, the CDR3 is TGTGCCAGCAGGATACGACAGGGGGGAAATCAGCCCCAGCATTTT. Residues: CASRIRQGGNQPQHF. The V call is TRBV6-6, the J call TRBJ1-5; 9 bases are shared with TRBD1. V gave up 6 bases and J gave up 4 bases; unmatched junction bases: 7. The CDR3 totals 15 residues. Germline V gene data show CDR1 as MNHNY and CDR2 as SVGAGI (reference sequence).

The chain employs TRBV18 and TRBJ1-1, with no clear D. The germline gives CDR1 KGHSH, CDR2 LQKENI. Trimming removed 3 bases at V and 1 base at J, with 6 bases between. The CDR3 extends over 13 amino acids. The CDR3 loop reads CASSPEGNTEAFF. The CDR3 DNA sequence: TGTGCCAGCTCACCCGAGGGGAACACTGAAGCTTTCTTT.

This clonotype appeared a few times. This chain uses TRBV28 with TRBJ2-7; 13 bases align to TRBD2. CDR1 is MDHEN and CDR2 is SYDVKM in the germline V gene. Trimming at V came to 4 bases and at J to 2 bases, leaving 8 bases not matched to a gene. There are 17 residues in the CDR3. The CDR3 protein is CASSSGTSGTFTYEQYF. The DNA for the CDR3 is TGTGCCAGCAGTTCCGGGACTAGCGGGACTTTTACCTACGAGCAGTACTTC.

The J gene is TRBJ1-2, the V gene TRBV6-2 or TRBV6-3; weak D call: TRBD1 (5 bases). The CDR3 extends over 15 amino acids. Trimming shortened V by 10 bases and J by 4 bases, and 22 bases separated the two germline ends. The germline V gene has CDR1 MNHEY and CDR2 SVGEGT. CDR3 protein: CATTTKERQRYGYTF. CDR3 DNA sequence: TGTGCCACCACGACAAAGGAACGACAGCGCTATGGCTACACCTTC.

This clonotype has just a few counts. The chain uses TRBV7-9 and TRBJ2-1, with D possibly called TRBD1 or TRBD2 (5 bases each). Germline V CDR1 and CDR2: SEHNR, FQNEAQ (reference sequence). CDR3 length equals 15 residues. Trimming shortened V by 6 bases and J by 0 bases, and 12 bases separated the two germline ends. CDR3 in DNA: TGTGCCAGCAGGAGGGACGTTAGCTCCTACAATGAGCAGTTCTTC. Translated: CASRRDVSSYNEQFF. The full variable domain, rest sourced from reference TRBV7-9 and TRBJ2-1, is DTGVSQNPRHKITKRGQNVTFRCDPISEHNRLYWYRQTLGQGPEFLTYFQNEAQLEKSRLLSDRFSAERPKGSFSTLEIQRTEQGDSAMYLCASRRDVSSYNEQFFGPGTRLTVL.

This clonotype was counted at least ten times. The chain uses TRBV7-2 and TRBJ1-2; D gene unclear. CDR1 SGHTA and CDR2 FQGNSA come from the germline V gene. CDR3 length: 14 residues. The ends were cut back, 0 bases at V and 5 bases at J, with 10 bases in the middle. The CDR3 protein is CASSLAGPLYGYTF. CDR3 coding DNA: TGTGCCAGCAGCTTAGCTGGACCACTGTATGGCTACACCTTC.

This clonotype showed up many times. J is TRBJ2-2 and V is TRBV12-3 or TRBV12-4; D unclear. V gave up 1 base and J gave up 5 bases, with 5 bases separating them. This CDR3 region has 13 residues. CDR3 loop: CASSLGGTGELFF. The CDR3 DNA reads TGTGCCAGCAGTTTAGGTGGGACCGGGGAGCTGTTTTTT.

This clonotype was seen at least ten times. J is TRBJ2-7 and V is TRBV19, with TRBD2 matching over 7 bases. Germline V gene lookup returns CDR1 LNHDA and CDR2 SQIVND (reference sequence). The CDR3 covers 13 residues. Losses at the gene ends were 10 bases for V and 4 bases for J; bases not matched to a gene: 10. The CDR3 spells CAINSRRGYEQYF. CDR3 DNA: TGTGCCATCAACTCTCGGCGGGGGTACGAGCAGTACTTC. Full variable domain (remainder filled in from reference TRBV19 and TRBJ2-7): DGGITQSPKYLFRKEGQNVTLSCEQNLNHDAMYWYRQDPGQGLRLIYYSQIVNDFQKGDIAEGYSVSREKKESFPLTVTSAQKNPTAFYLCAINSRRGYEQYFGPGTRLTVT.

The CDR3 loop reads CASSPETRQGGDYGYTF. The CDR3, as DNA: TGCGCCAGCAGCCCTGAAACTCGCCAAGGCGGTGACTATGGCTACACCTTC. The chain combines TRBV4-3 with TRBJ1-2; D unresolved. The CDR3 spans 17 residues. Germline lookup yields CDR1 LGHNA and CDR2 YSLEER. V lost 4 bases to trimming and J lost 3 bases, with 21 bases between them.

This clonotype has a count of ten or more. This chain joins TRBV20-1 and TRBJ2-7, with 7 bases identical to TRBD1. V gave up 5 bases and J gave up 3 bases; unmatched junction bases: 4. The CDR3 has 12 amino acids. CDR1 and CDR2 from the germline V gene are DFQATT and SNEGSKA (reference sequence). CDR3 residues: CSAYGTDYEQYF. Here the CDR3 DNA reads TGCAGTGCTTACGGGACAGACTACGAGCAGTACTTC.

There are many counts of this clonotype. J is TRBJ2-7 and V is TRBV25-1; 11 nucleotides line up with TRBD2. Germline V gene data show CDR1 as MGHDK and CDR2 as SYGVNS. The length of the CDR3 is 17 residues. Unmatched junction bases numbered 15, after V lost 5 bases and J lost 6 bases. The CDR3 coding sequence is TGTGCCAGCAGTCCGACTAGCGGGGTGGTGCGGCGTGGCGAGCAGTACTTC. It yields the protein CASSPTSGVVRRGEQYF.

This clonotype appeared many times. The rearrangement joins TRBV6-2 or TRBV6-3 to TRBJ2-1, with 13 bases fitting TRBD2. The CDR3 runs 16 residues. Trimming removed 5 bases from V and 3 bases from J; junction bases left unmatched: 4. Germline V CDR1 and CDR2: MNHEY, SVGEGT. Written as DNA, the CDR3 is TGTGCCAGCAGTAGACTAGCGGGAGGTAACTACAATGAGCAGTTCTTC. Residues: CASSRLAGGNYNEQFF.

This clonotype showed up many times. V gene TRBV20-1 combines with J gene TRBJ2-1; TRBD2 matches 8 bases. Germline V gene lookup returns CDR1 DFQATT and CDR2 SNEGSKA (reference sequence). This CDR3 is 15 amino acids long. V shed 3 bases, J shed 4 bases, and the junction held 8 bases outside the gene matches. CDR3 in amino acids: CSARSGSGNYNEQFF. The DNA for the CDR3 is TGCAGTGCTAGGAGCGGGAGTGGAAATTACAATGAGCAGTTCTTC.

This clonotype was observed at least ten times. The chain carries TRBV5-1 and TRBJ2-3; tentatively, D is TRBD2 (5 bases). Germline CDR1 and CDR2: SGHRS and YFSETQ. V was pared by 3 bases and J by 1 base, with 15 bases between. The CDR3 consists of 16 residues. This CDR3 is CASSYGLTKRTDTQYF. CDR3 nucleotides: TGCGCCAGCAGCTACGGACTGACAAAGCGCACAGATACGCAGTATTTT. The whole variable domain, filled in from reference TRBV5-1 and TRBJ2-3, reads KAGVTQTPRYLIKTRGQQVTLSCSPISGHRSVSWYQQTPGQGLQFLFEYFSETQRNKGNFPGRFSGRQFSNSRSEMNVSTLELGDSALYLCASSYGLTKRTDTQYFGPGTRLTVL.

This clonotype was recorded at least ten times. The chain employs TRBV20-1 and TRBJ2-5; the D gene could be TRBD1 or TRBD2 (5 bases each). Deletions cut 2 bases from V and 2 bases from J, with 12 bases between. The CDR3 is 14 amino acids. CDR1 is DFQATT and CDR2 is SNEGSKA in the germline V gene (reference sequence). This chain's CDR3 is CSARHSGTQETQYF. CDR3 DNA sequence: TGCAGTGCTAGACACTCCGGGACGCAAGAGACCCAGTACTTC.

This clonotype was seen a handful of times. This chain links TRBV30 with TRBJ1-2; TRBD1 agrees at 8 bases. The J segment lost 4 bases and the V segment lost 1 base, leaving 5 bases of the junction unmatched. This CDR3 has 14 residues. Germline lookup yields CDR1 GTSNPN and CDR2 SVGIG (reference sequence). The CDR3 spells CAWSEDRVFYGYTF. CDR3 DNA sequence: TGTGCCTGGAGTGAGGACAGGGTATTCTATGGCTACACCTTC.

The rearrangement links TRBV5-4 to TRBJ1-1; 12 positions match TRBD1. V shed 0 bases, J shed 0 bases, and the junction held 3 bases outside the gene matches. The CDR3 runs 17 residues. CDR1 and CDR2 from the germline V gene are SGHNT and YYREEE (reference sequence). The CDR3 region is CASSLEGQGAMNTEAFF. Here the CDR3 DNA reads TGTGCCAGCAGCTTGGAGGGACAGGGGGCTATGAACACTGAAGCTTTCTTT.